This paragraph reports one T cell receptor beta chain. There are 15 residues in the CDR3. Germline CDR1 and CDR2: DFQATT and SNEGSKA (reference sequence). V lost 6 bases and J lost 4; bases outside the gene matches: 13. This entry belongs to a study of regulatory T cells in long-lasting Graves disease. The time point: persistent/refractory GD, antithyroid drugs over 5 years with positive TRAb. The TCR library used RNA extracted from PBMCs. Through Arm-PCR of CDR3 regions and iRepertoire HTBI primers, TCR beta libraries were built. TCRdb passed the multiplex PCR reads through MiXCR, listing each CDR3 protein once. The sample contains some 470,000 distinct CDR3 sequences, about a fifth of which appear only once.

J is TRBJ1-1 and V is TRBV20-1; the match to TRBD1 covers 8 bases. The sequence was obtained from a female donor with Graves disease. The specimen comprised peripheral blood mononuclear cells (PBMCs), sampled when the disease was refractory, from a patient treated with antithyroid drugs. CDR3 coding DNA: TGCAGTGCCACCTCAGGGGGCTCTTCTCCCACTGAAGCTTTCTTT. It yields the protein CSATSGGSSPTEAFF.